Shown below are 8 T cell receptor beta chains from a single sample sequenced in a study of cytomegalovirus exposure and HLA in healthy donors. 13 Jbeta primers and 60 Vbeta primers were used for the PCR. TCRdb's table, derived via immunoSEQ multiplex PCR, lists solely in-frame clones and lacks some. The sample gives hundreds of thousands of clones, 80% to 90% of which show up once; less than 1.2% is in the top ten. The sample was PBMCs. All receptors come from a woman under 30 in good health and CMV-seronegative.

The V gene is TRBV6-5, the J gene TRBJ2-3; tentatively, D is TRBD1 (6 bases). Germline CDR1 is MNHEY and CDR2 is SVGAGI. V shed 6 bases and J shed 3 bases, with 16 bases lying between them. The CDR3 is 15 residues long. CDR3: CASSRSGVGTDTQYF. For the CDR3, the DNA is TGTGCCAGCAGCCGATCAGGGGTGGGGACAGATACGCAGTATTTT.

CDR3 loop: CASHLRDSRTDTQYF. The CDR3 DNA sequence: TGTGCCAGCCACTTGAGGGACAGTCGCACAGATACGCAGTATTTT. This sequence joins TRBV6-1 and TRBJ2-3; TRBD1 agrees at 7 bases. V was clipped by 8 bases and J by 1 base; unmatched bases: 9. The germline V gene encodes CDR1 MNHNS and CDR2 SASEGT. The CDR3 runs 15 residues.

The V and J genes are TRBV4-2 and TRBJ1-2; TRBD1 matches at 7 bases. V trimming: 0 bases; J trimming: 5 bases; junction bases outside the gene matches: 9. The CDR3 totals 16 residues. Germline V CDR1 and CDR2: LGHNA, YNFKEQ. Here the CDR3 DNA reads TGTGCCAGCAGCCAAGACTGGGACAGCCGGCCTTATGGCTACACCTTC. Its protein is CASSQDWDSRPYGYTF.

V gene TRBV4-3 combines with J gene TRBJ2-7; maybe TRBD2 (6 bases). CDR1 is LGHNA, CDR2 YSLEER, per germline. Trimming stripped 3 bases from V and 1 base from J, with 7 bases between. The CDR3 has 13 amino acids. CDR3 protein: CASSQEGSYEQYF. The DNA for the CDR3 is TGCGCCAGCAGCCAGGAGGGGTCCTACGAGCAGTACTTC.

The chain is built from TRBV6-6 and TRBJ2-7; 9 nucleotides line up with TRBD1. The CDR3 spans 14 residues. Germline V lookup: CDR1 MNHNY, CDR2 SVGAGI (reference sequence). V lost 3 bases to trimming and J lost 5 bases; unmatched junction nucleotides: 5. CDR3 residues: CASSYPQGADEQYF. CDR3 nucleotide sequence: TGTGCCAGCAGTTATCCACAGGGGGCAGACGAGCAGTACTTC.

This chain connects TRBV7-9 to TRBJ1-3; no reliable D call. Germline V lookup: CDR1 SEHNR, CDR2 FQNEAQ (reference sequence). This CDR3 comprises 19 residues. V dropped 6 bases and J dropped 0 bases, with 24 bases sitting between them. The CDR3 DNA reads as TGTGCCAGCAGTCAACCGAGGTCTACATCTTTATTCTCTGGAAACACCATATATTTT. Amino acid sequence: CASSQPRSTSLFSGNTIYF.

The chain employs TRBV19 and TRBJ1-2; TRBD1 aligns across 7 bases. This CDR3 has 17 amino acids. CDR1 and CDR2 from the germline V gene are LNHDA and SQIVND (reference sequence). J was trimmed by 0 bases and V by 6 bases; bases with no gene match: 13. CDR3 bases: TGTGCCAGTAGCGTGGACCGAGGGGGCCTGACTAACTATGGCTACACCTTC. Translation gives CASSVDRGGLTNYGYTF.

The chain employs TRBV18 and TRBJ2-3; 8 nucleotides line up with TRBD1. The CDR3 has 15 amino acids. Germline CDR1 and CDR2: KGHSH and LQKENI. V trimming: 3 bases; J trimming: 0 bases; junction bases outside the gene matches: 2. The CDR3 sequence: CASSPRTGSTDTQYF. Written as DNA, the CDR3 is TGTGCCAGCTCACCCCGGACAGGGAGCACAGATACGCAGTATTTT. Complete variable domain (other parts from reference TRBV18 and TRBJ2-3): NAGVMQNPRHLVRRRGQEARLRCSPMKGHSHVYWYRQLPEEGLKFMVYLQKENIIDESGMPKERFSAEFPKEGPSILRIQQVVRGDSAAYFCASSPRTGSTDTQYFGPGTRLTVL.